These 32 T cell receptor beta chains were all obtained from the same sample, sequenced in a study of cytomegalovirus exposure and HLA in healthy donors. The PCR made use of 60 Vbeta and 13 Jbeta primers. The table came from immunoSEQ multiplex PCR; TCRdb's copy has only in-frame clones and leaves some out. This table holds around 150,000 clones, less than 90% found once. Sequenced: PBMCs. The receptors were sampled from a young woman in good health and CMV-seronegative.

The chain joins TRBV5-1 to TRBJ2-3; 8 bases line up with TRBD2. There are 16 residues in the CDR3. CDR1 SGHRS and CDR2 YFSETQ come from the germline V gene. V dropped 0 bases and J dropped 4; count of bases not matched to a gene: 7. The CDR3 is CASSLDAGRASDTQYF. The DNA of the CDR3 is TGCGCCAGCAGCTTGGACGCCGGGAGGGCCTCAGATACGCAGTATTTT.

A remark on this clone: This sequence may be a read error, since a much larger clone differs from it by one base. In the same sample, other DNA sequences code for this CDR3. This chain links TRBV2 with TRBJ1-5, with TRBD1 matching over 8 bases. Germline V gives CDR1 SNHLY, CDR2 FYNNEI. The CDR3 loop spans 15 amino acids. The trim removed 2 bases at V and 1 base at J, leaving 1 base unmatched. The CDR3, as DNA: TGTGCCAGCAGTGAATGGACAGGGAGCAATCAGCCCCAGCATTTT. Protein: CASSEWTGSNQPQHF.

The chain uses TRBV5-1 and TRBJ1-4; weak D call: TRBD1 (5 bases). Per the germline V gene, CDR1 is SGHRS and CDR2 is YFSETQ. V lost 0 bases and J lost 6, with 12 bases in between. The CDR3 spans 15 residues. CDR3 loop: CASSLEGTEYEKLFF. The CDR3 DNA reads as TGCGCCAGCAGCTTGGAAGGGACTGAATATGAAAAACTGTTTTTT.

This chain links TRBV19 with TRBJ1-2; 9 bases are shared with TRBD1. The CDR3 is 13 residues long. The trim removed 5 bases at V and 9 bases at J, leaving 7 bases unmatched. Germline V lookup: CDR1 LNHDA, CDR2 SQIVND (reference sequence). The CDR3 DNA is TGTGCCAGTAGTGCCGGGACAGGGAGAAGCTACACCTTC. It encodes CASSAGTGRSYTF.

The table lists this clone with a few counts. This chain links TRBV4-1 with TRBJ2-2; D is unclear. The germline gives CDR1 MGHRA, CDR2 YSYEKL. With 2 bases removed from V and 5 bases from J, the gap between germline ends came to 6 bases. CDR3 length: 13 amino acids. CDR3: CASSQYRTGELFF. The CDR3 coding sequence is TGCGCCAGCAGCCAATACAGAACCGGGGAGCTGTTTTTT.

This clone was counted a few times. J is TRBJ1-1 and V is TRBV9; D not certain. This CDR3 contains 15 residues. Per germline, CDR1 SGDLS and CDR2 YYNGEE. V gave up 2 bases and J gave up 4 bases, with 15 bases separating them. CDR3 sequence (DNA): TGTGCCAGCAGCGTTTCACAGTGGATTGGCACTGAAGCTTTCTTT. It is translated as CASSVSQWIGTEAFF.

In the case of this clone: Additional DNA sequences in this sample encode the identical CDR3. The J gene is TRBJ2-7, the V gene TRBV28; D might be TRBD2 (5 bases). The V end lost 6 bases, the J end lost 4 bases, and 22 bases lay between the germline ends. Germline loops: CDR1 MDHEN, CDR2 SYDVKM. The CDR3 sequence is 16 residues long. This CDR3 is CASSPVVGDTIYEQYF. CDR3 coding DNA: TGTGCCAGCAGCCCAGTGGTGGGAGACACAATTTACGAGCAGTACTTC.

The J gene is TRBJ2-3, the V gene TRBV27, with a tentative D call TRBD2 (5 bases). The CDR3 totals 17 residues. V was shortened by 5 bases and J by 5 bases, with 23 bases between the two germline ends. The germline V gene has CDR1 MNHEY and CDR2 SMNVEV (reference sequence). CDR3 sequence reads: CASSPHPGWGVEDTQYF. The CDR3 nucleotides are TGTGCCAGCAGTCCCCATCCTGGCTGGGGAGTAGAAGATACGCAGTATTTT.

This chain joins TRBV4-1 and TRBJ2-1; a weak D match, TRBD2 (5 bases). The V end lost 4 bases, the J end lost 7 bases, and 14 bases lay between the germline ends. CDR1 and CDR2 (germline): MGHRA, YSYEKL. The CDR3 has 14 residues. The CDR3 DNA is TGCGCCAGCAGCCTCCGAGGGCCGCAGAATGAGCAGTTCTTC. Encoded protein: CASSLRGPQNEQFF.

The rearrangement uses TRBV7-2 and TRBJ2-7; D gene ambiguous. There are 17 residues in the CDR3. Deletions cut 7 bases from V and 4 bases from J, with 26 bases between. From germline, CDR1 is SGHTA and CDR2 FQGNSA. CDR3 in amino acids: CASNRSPGETIFYEQYF. CDR3 sequence (DNA): TGTGCCAGCAATCGAAGCCCTGGAGAAACGATATTTTACGAGCAGTACTTC.

The chain joins TRBV5-4 to TRBJ1-4; 9 nucleotides align to TRBD1. Germline V gene data show CDR1 as SGHNT and CDR2 as YYREEE (reference sequence). J lost 4 bases, V lost 0 bases, and 4 bases had no gene match. The length of the CDR3 is 16 residues. The CDR3 nucleotides read TGTGCCAGCAGCTTGGGTCTGGACAGGGGTAATGAAAAACTGTTTTTT. It encodes CASSLGLDRGNEKLFF.

The chain combines TRBV27 with TRBJ2-2, with TRBD2 as a possible D gene (5 bases). Between the trimmed V and J ends, which lost 2 bases and 6 bases, there was a span of 16 bases. The V gene's germline CDR1 is MNHEY and CDR2 SMNVEV (reference sequence). The CDR3 is made up of 16 amino acids. CDR3: CASSLEFARGPGELFF. The DNA of the CDR3 is TGTGCCAGCAGTTTAGAGTTCGCCCGGGGTCCCGGGGAGCTGTTTTTT.

The rearrangement uses TRBV19 and TRBJ2-3; D ambiguous. This CDR3 has 14 residues. The germline CDR1 and CDR2 sequences are LNHDA and SQIVND (reference sequence). The V gene lost 4 bases and the J gene lost 0 bases, with 8 bases spanning the gap. DNA for the CDR3: TGTGCCAGTAGTACCGTTGTAAGCACAGATACGCAGTATTTT. Translated: CASSTVVSTDTQYF.

This chain joins TRBV2 and TRBJ2-3; D might be TRBD2 (6 bases). The ends were cut back, 5 bases at V and 6 bases at J, with 21 bases in the middle. The CDR3 runs to 16 residues. Germline CDR1 reads SNHLY; CDR2 reads FYNNEI. CDR3 in DNA: TGTGCCAGCAGTTCCCGGGACTTTCAATCCGAGGATACGCAGTATTTT. Its protein is CASSSRDFQSEDTQYF. Variable domain in full (rest from reference TRBV2 and TRBJ2-3): EPEVTQTPSHQVTQMGQEVILRCVPISNHLYFYWYRQILGQKVEFLVSFYNNEISEKSEIFDDQFSVERPDGSNFTLKIRSTKLEDSAMYFCASSSRDFQSEDTQYFGPGTRLTVL.

This chain joins TRBV30 and TRBJ1-3; TRBD1 might be the D (5 bases). The CDR3 is 15 amino acids. Germline assignment: CDR1 GTSNPN and CDR2 SVGIG (reference sequence). V gave up 6 bases and J gave up 0 bases, with 15 bases separating them. Written as DNA, the CDR3 is TGTGCCTGTCAACCTGGACACCTCTCTGGAAACACCATATATTTT. This translates into CACQPGHLSGNTIYF.

The V and J genes are TRBV5-6 and TRBJ1-3; 9 positions agree with TRBD1. V gave up 1 base and J gave up 1 base; unmatched junction bases: 6. The CDR3 has 17 residues. Germline V lookup: CDR1 SGHDT, CDR2 YYEEEE. The CDR3 protein is CASSLNRGPFSGNTIYF. Here the CDR3 DNA reads TGTGCCAGCAGCTTGAACAGGGGGCCCTTTTCTGGAAACACCATATATTTT.

V is TRBV28 and J is TRBJ1-3; D ambiguous. V lost 3 bases to trimming and J lost 4 bases, with 10 bases between them. Per the germline V gene, CDR1 is MDHEN and CDR2 is SYDVKM. The CDR3 totals 14 residues. The CDR3 DNA is TGTGCCAGCAGTTTTTCGGGAGGCGGAAACACCATATATTTT. It yields the protein CASSFSGGGNTIYF.

This clone was observed a handful of times. The chain has TRBV4-1 and TRBJ1-1; 8 bases agree with TRBD1. In germline, CDR1 is MGHRA, CDR2 YSYEKL. The CDR3 spans 13 residues. V trimming: 4 bases; J trimming: 6 bases; junction bases outside the gene matches: 4. Here the CDR3 reads CASSPRTGSEAFF. CDR3 nucleotide sequence: TGCGCCAGCAGCCCTCGGACAGGGTCTGAAGCTTTCTTT.

The chain has TRBV19 and TRBJ2-1; 8 bases align to TRBD2. CDR1 and CDR2 from the germline V gene are LNHDA and SQIVND (reference sequence). The V segment lost 10 bases and the J segment 4 bases; nucleotides outside the gene matches: 12. This CDR3 contains 15 residues. In nucleotides, the CDR3 is TGTGCCACCGAACTCGGAGCGGGGGTGTACAATGAGCAGTTCTTC. This encodes CATELGAGVYNEQFF.

The rearrangement joins TRBV28 to TRBJ1-2; TRBD1 agrees at 8 bases. Trimming removed 6 bases from V and 2 bases from J; junction bases left unmatched: 5. CDR1 and CDR2 from the germline V gene are MDHEN and SYDVKM. This CDR3 is built from 14 residues. The CDR3 loop reads CASSPQGGNYGYTF. DNA of the CDR3: TGTGCCAGCAGCCCACAGGGGGGCAACTATGGCTACACCTTC.

The chain employs TRBV11-2 and TRBJ2-7; possible D gene TRBD2, 5 bases. CDR3 length: 15 amino acids. Trimming shortened V by 3 bases and J by 2 bases, and 14 bases separated the two germline ends. Germline V gene data show CDR1 as SGHAT and CDR2 as FQNNGV. The CDR3 spells CASSFVGGRTYEQYF. CDR3 DNA sequence: TGTGCCAGCAGCTTCGTCGGAGGCCGCACCTACGAGCAGTACTTC.

The chain carries TRBV5-1 and TRBJ1-1, with a possible D match to TRBD1 (5 bases). The germline gives CDR1 SGHRS, CDR2 YFSETQ. CDR3 size: 16 residues. V was clipped by 1 base and J by 0 bases, with 13 bases between them. Written as DNA, the CDR3 is TGCGCCAGCAGCTTGCTAGGACATCGGCTGAACACTGAAGCTTTCTTT. It yields the protein CASSLLGHRLNTEAFF. The whole variable domain, remainder taken from reference TRBV5-1 and TRBJ1-1, is KAGVTQTPRYLIKTRGQQVTLSCSPISGHRSVSWYQQTPGQGLQFLFEYFSETQRNKGNFPGRFSGRQFSNSRSEMNVSTLELGDSALYLCASSLLGHRLNTEAFFGQGTRLTVV.

The sample holds one count of this clone. This chain links TRBV27 with TRBJ1-6; no firm D call. The V end lost 3 bases, the J end lost 6 bases, and 6 bases lay between the germline ends. Germline CDR1 MNHEY, CDR2 SMNVEV (reference sequence). The length of the CDR3 is 13 residues. CDR3: CASSFALNSPLHF. The CDR3 DNA is TGTGCCAGCAGTTTCGCGCTTAATTCACCCCTCCACTTT.

The rearrangement joins TRBV7-9 to TRBJ2-3; TRBD2 might be the D (6 bases). Trimming stripped 3 bases from V and 3 bases from J, with 16 bases between. Germline lookup yields CDR1 SEHNR and CDR2 FQNEAQ (reference sequence). CDR3 length equals 16 residues. CDR3 protein: CASSLIVPGETDTQYF. CDR3 in DNA: TGTGCCAGCAGCTTGATAGTCCCGGGAGAGACAGATACGCAGTATTTT.

The chain links TRBV9 to TRBJ2-3; no firm D call. Between the trimmed V and J ends, which lost 4 bases and 9 bases, there was a span of 12 bases. The length of the CDR3 is 12 residues. CDR1 and CDR2 from the germline V gene are SGDLS and YYNGEE. CDR3 protein: CASSPSSATQYF. The CDR3 DNA reads as TGTGCCAGCAGCCCCTCCTCTGCGACGCAGTATTTT. Using reference TRBV9 and TRBJ2-3 for the parts outside the CDR3, the full variable domain is DSGVTQTPKHLITATGQRVTLRCSPRSGDLSVYWYQQSLDQGLQFLIQYYNGEERAKGNILERFSAQQFPDLHSELNLSSLELGDSALYFCASSPSSATQYFGPGTRLTVL.

V usage is TRBV27 and J usage is TRBJ2-7; 9 nucleotides agree with TRBD1. Losses at the gene ends were 4 bases for V and 5 bases for J; bases not matched to a gene: 9. Germline V lookup: CDR1 MNHEY, CDR2 SMNVEV (reference sequence). This CDR3 has 15 amino acids. The CDR3 sequence is CASSYPGQGTDEQYF. The CDR3 region has the DNA TGTGCCAGCAGTTACCCGGGACAGGGTACCGACGAGCAGTACTTC.

Regarding this clone: The identical CDR3 is also encoded by other nucleotide sequences in the sample. The chain has TRBV5-1 and TRBJ2-3, with unresolved D. V lost 0 bases to trimming and J lost 1 base, with 6 bases between them. The CDR3 runs 14 residues. Germline CDR1 and CDR2: SGHRS and YFSETQ. The CDR3 loop is CASSLGRGTDTQYF. CDR3 sequence (DNA): TGCGCCAGCAGCTTGGGACGGGGCACAGATACGCAGTATTTT.

This clone has a single count. J is TRBJ1-1 and V is TRBV27; D is undetermined. Germline CDR1 MNHEY, CDR2 SMNVEV (reference sequence). V was shortened by 3 bases and J by 0 bases, with 5 bases between the two germline ends. CDR3 length: 13 amino acids. The DNA of the CDR3 is TGTGCCAGCAGTTTTTCTTTGAACACTGAAGCTTTCTTT. It encodes CASSFSLNTEAFF.

The V and J genes are TRBV2 and TRBJ2-1; 9 bases match TRBD1. V shed 6 bases and J 2 bases; nucleotides not matched to a gene: 8. Germline-derived CDR1 and CDR2 are SNHLY and FYNNEI. The CDR3 extends over 16 amino acids. Here the CDR3 reads CASSPRTGEPYNEQFF. The CDR3 DNA reads TGTGCCAGCAGCCCCCGGACAGGGGAGCCCTACAATGAGCAGTTCTTC.

This chain connects TRBV11-2 to TRBJ2-5, with TRBD2 matching over 7 bases. Germline-derived CDR1 and CDR2 are SGHAT and FQNNGV. CDR3 length: 14 amino acids. Losses at the gene ends were 7 bases for V and 4 bases for J; bases not matched to a gene: 9. In DNA, the CDR3 is TGTGCCAGCACCCATGGGAGGGGCAGAGAGACCCAGTACTTC. Protein product: CASTHGRGRETQYF.

This rearrangement joins TRBV29-1 to TRBJ2-5; TRBD1 is a possible D gene (5 bases). CDR1 is SQVTM and CDR2 is ANQGSEA in the germline V gene. The CDR3 is 13 residues long. Trimming removed 6 bases from V and 5 bases from J, with 16 bases in between. The CDR3 here is CSVVRAQWETQYF. CDR3 nucleotides: TGCAGCGTAGTCAGGGCGCAATGGGAGACCCAGTACTTC.

The chain is built from TRBV9 and TRBJ1-2, with D unclear. The germline V gene has CDR1 SGDLS and CDR2 YYNGEE. This CDR3 contains 16 residues. V gave up 4 bases and J gave up 4 bases, with 20 bases separating them. CDR3 protein: CASSRGLKALSYGYTF. The CDR3 nucleotides are TGTGCCAGCAGCCGTGGGCTCAAGGCCCTATCCTATGGCTACACCTTC.